A single sample is the source of the 21 T cell receptor beta chains below, sequenced in a study of blood T cell repertoires in COVID-19. The assay was immunoSEQ multiplex PCR, and TCRdb's table has in-frame clones only and misses some. The data contain over 130,000 clones, about four fifths of them singletons. The sequenced sample was peripheral blood. The receptor source for this set is a human donor in a cohort sampled during active COVID-19.

This clone was seen once. The chain carries TRBV12-3 or TRBV12-4 and TRBJ2-5, with D possibly matching TRBD2 (6 bases). Trimming took off 5 bases at V and 4 bases at J, with 11 bases between the two ends. This CDR3 is built from 13 residues. CDR3 DNA sequence: TGTGCCAGCAGTCTGCGGGGAGGAGAGACCCAGTACTTC. Translated: CASSLRGGETQYF.

J is TRBJ2-7 and V is TRBV9; D not resolved. The V gene's germline CDR1 is SGDLS and CDR2 YYNGEE. V was clipped by 3 bases and J by 1 base, with 14 bases between them. The CDR3 consists of 15 residues. CDR3 loop: CASSESSFLSYEQYF. The CDR3 region has the DNA TGTGCCAGCAGCGAAAGTTCCTTCCTATCCTACGAGCAGTACTTC. Full variable domain (rest looked up from reference TRBV9 and TRBJ2-7): DSGVTQTPKHLITATGQRVTLRCSPRSGDLSVYWYQQSLDQGLQFLIQYYNGEERAKGNILERFSAQQFPDLHSELNLSSLELGDSALYFCASSESSFLSYEQYFGPGTRLTVT.

This clone was recorded a few times. The rearrangement joins TRBV11-2 to TRBJ1-2, with a possible D match to TRBD1 (5 bases). V shed 3 bases and J shed 5 bases, with 10 bases lying between them. Germline V gene data show CDR1 as SGHAT and CDR2 as FQNNGV. This CDR3 is built from 13 residues. The CDR3 DNA reads as TGTGCCAGCAGCTTTACAGGATCATATGGCTACACCTTC. It specifies CASSFTGSYGYTF. The full variable domain, its missing parts supplied by reference TRBV11-2 and TRBJ1-2, is EAGVAQSPRYKIIEKRQSVAFWCNPISGHATLYWYQQILGQGPKLLIQFQNNGVVDDSQLPKDRFSAERLKGVDSTLKIQPAKLEDSAVYLCASSFTGSYGYTFGSGTRLTVV.

The rearrangement uses TRBV14 and TRBJ2-7; no clear D gene. This CDR3 comprises 13 residues. Germline V CDR1 and CDR2: SGHDN, FVKESK. The V gene lost 6 bases and the J gene lost 0 bases, with 9 bases spanning the gap. The CDR3 DNA follows: TGTGCCAGCAGGAAAAGTAGCTCCTACGAGCAGTACTTC. Amino acid sequence: CASRKSSSYEQYF.

The genes are TRBV3-1 (or the pseudogene TRBV3-2) and TRBJ1-1; TRBD1 matches at 7 bases. The J segment lost 3 bases and the V segment lost 6 bases, leaving 1 base of the junction unmatched. The CDR3 length is 12 residues. Per the germline V gene, CDR1 is LGHDT and CDR2 is YNNKEL (reference sequence). The CDR3 protein is CASSTGDTEAFF. CDR3 coding DNA: TGTGCCAGCAGTACAGGGGACACTGAAGCTTTCTTT.

The chain combines TRBV27 with TRBJ1-5; D perhaps matches TRBD1 (6 bases). Per germline, CDR1 MNHEY and CDR2 SMNVEV (reference sequence). Trimming pared 3 bases from V and 7 bases from J, leaving 13 bases between. CDR3 length: 14 amino acids. In DNA, the CDR3 is TGTGCCAGCAGTTTGGCGGGGGCTCGCCAGCCCCAGCATTTT. Protein: CASSLAGARQPQHF.

This clone appeared a single time. The V call is TRBV9, the J call TRBJ2-3; D gene uncertain. Trimming took off 0 bases at V and 6 bases at J, with 5 bases between the two ends. The CDR3 loop spans 12 amino acids. From germline, CDR1 is SGDLS and CDR2 YYNGEE. This CDR3 reads CASSVVEDTQYF. The CDR3 nucleotides read TGTGCCAGCAGCGTAGTGGAGGATACGCAGTATTTT. Full variable domain (missing parts from reference TRBV9 and TRBJ2-3): DSGVTQTPKHLITATGQRVTLRCSPRSGDLSVYWYQQSLDQGLQFLIQYYNGEERAKGNILERFSAQQFPDLHSELNLSSLELGDSALYFCASSVVEDTQYFGPGTRLTVL.

The V and J genes are TRBV29-1 and TRBJ1-2; D gene uncertain. With 3 bases removed from V and 0 bases from J, the gap between germline ends came to 5 bases. The CDR3 is made up of 12 amino acids. The germline CDR1 and CDR2 sequences are SQVTM and ANQGSEA. CDR3 nucleotide sequence: TGCAGCGTTGAGCGCACTAACTATGGCTACACCTTC. It specifies CSVERTNYGYTF.

The chain has TRBV11-2 and TRBJ2-2; 7 nucleotides line up with TRBD1. This CDR3 comprises 16 residues. Germline values: CDR1 SGHAT, CDR2 FQNNGV. V was clipped by 5 bases and J by 1 base; unmatched bases: 7. CDR3 sequence (DNA): TGTGCCAGCAGCCCCCGGGACAGCAAGAACACCGGGGAGCTGTTTTTT. It specifies CASSPRDSKNTGELFF.

The chain uses TRBV10-3 and TRBJ2-7; 9 bases agree with TRBD1. V gave up 3 bases and J gave up 3 bases; unmatched junction bases: 9. CDR3 size: 16 residues. Germline CDR1 and CDR2: ENHRY and SYGVKD. The CDR3 DNA reads TGTGCCATCAGTGACCGGGACAGGGTTGGCAACTACGAGCAGTACTTC. Translation: CAISDRDRVGNYEQYF.

V usage is TRBV5-5 and J usage is TRBJ2-7; 11 nucleotides agree with TRBD1. CDR1 and CDR2 (germline): SGHKS, YYEKEE (reference sequence). The J segment lost 4 bases and the V segment lost 3 bases, leaving 9 bases of the junction unmatched. The CDR3 extends over 16 amino acids. CDR3 DNA sequence: TGTGCCAGCAGCTCCCACCGGGACAGGGGGGGATACGAGCAGTACTTC. This sequence encodes CASSSHRDRGGYEQYF.

This chain links TRBV12-5 with TRBJ1-1, with no clear D. CDR1 and CDR2 from the germline V gene are LGHNT and FRNRAP. V gave up 1 base and J gave up 11 bases, with 8 bases separating them. CDR3 length equals 11 residues. The CDR3 nucleotides read TGTGCTAGTGGTTTGGGCAGAATGGCTTTCTTT. Amino acid sequence: CASGLGRMAFF.

As DNA, the CDR3 is TGTGCCACCAGCAGAGATTTGCGGACAGACCTTTACGAGCAGTACTTC. Amino acid sequence: CATSRDLRTDLYEQYF. The chain links TRBV15 to TRBJ2-7; possibly TRBD1 for D (6 bases). This CDR3 has 16 amino acids. V was shortened by 0 bases and J by 4 bases, with 16 bases between the two germline ends. Germline lookup yields CDR1 LNHNV and CDR2 YYDKDF (reference sequence).

V gene TRBV28 combines with J gene TRBJ2-7; 7 positions agree with TRBD1. This CDR3 has 15 residues. Per germline, CDR1 MDHEN and CDR2 SYDVKM. The V and J ends lost 4 bases and 0 bases, in that order; junction bases with no gene match: 6. The CDR3: CASSSFDRASYEQYF. The CDR3 region has the DNA TGTGCCAGCAGTTCCTTCGACAGGGCCTCCTACGAGCAGTACTTC.

This clone has a count of ten or more. This rearrangement joins TRBV13 to TRBJ2-5, with 8 bases aligning to TRBD2. V lost 3 bases to trimming and J lost 2 bases; unmatched junction nucleotides: 2. Germline CDR1 and CDR2: PRHDT and FYEKMQ (reference sequence). There are 14 residues in the CDR3. The CDR3 region is CASSLRGEQETQYF. The CDR3, as DNA: TGTGCCAGCAGCTTGCGGGGGGAACAAGAGACCCAGTACTTC.

The chain has TRBV7-9 and TRBJ1-1, with a possible D match to TRBD1 (5 bases). The V end lost 0 bases, the J end lost 0 bases, and 11 bases lay between the germline ends. The CDR3 runs to 16 residues. Germline lookup yields CDR1 SEHNR and CDR2 FQNEAQ (reference sequence). CDR3 DNA: TGTGCCAGCAGCTTAGCCACAGGATCGATGAACACTGAAGCTTTCTTT. Protein sequence: CASSLATGSMNTEAFF.

By share of the sample, this clone is medium-sized. This sequence joins TRBV18 and TRBJ2-5, with D perhaps matching TRBD1 (6 bases). With 2 bases removed from V and 1 base from J, the gap between germline ends came to 14 bases. Germline V gene data show CDR1 as KGHSH and CDR2 as LQKENI. The CDR3 extends over 16 amino acids. The CDR3 reads CASSPAWEGGQETQYF. CDR3 coding DNA: TGTGCCAGCTCACCAGCGTGGGAAGGGGGCCAAGAGACCCAGTACTTC.

The chain recombines TRBV4-1 with TRBJ2-1, with D possibly TRBD2 on 7 matching bases. The germline gives CDR1 MGHRA, CDR2 YSYEKL. The CDR3 spans 15 residues. V lost 6 bases and J 8 bases, leaving 20 bases between the germline ends. In DNA form, the CDR3 reads TGCGCCAGCAGACCGTGGGGGGGGGCTAGCTATGAGCAGTTCTTC. Its translation is CASRPWGGASYEQFF.

This clone was seen a few times. The J gene is TRBJ2-3, the V gene TRBV6-2 or TRBV6-3; TRBD2 agrees at 9 bases. Germline assignment: CDR1 MNHEY and CDR2 SVGEGT. CDR3 length: 17 amino acids. The V gene end was trimmed by 4 bases and the J gene end by 1 base; junction bases not matched to a gene: 9. The CDR3 DNA is TGTGCCAGCAGTTTCGCGCGGCGACTAGCGGGCACAGATACGCAGTATTTT. Its translation: CASSFARRLAGTDTQYF.

The chain is built from TRBV7-2 and TRBJ2-7, with D maybe TRBD1 (6 bases). The length of the CDR3 is 15 residues. CDR1 is SGHTA, CDR2 FQGNSA, per germline. V lost 0 bases and J 5 bases, leaving 14 bases between the germline ends. As DNA, the CDR3 is TGTGCCAGCAGCTTAGCGCTAATGACAGGCGACGAGCAGTACTTC. It is translated as CASSLALMTGDEQYF.

This clone was detected only once. At one of its ends the junction is not consistent with the germline gene, which may arise from a read error. The V and J genes are TRBV7-2 and TRBJ2-3; D gene uncertain. Germline CDR1 and CDR2: SGHTA and FQGNSA. There are 15 residues in the CDR3. As DNA, the CDR3 is TGTGCCAGCAGCTTAGATGGGCTAAGCATAGATACGCAGTATTTT. The encoded protein is CASSLDGLSIDTQYF.